This T cell receptor beta chain came from a study of post-analysis software for immune sequencing data (dated by TCRdb to about 2015). The study in broad terms: Disease courses on record covered relapsing-remitting, secondary progressive and progressive-relapsing multiple sclerosis, though some patients had no subtype annotation. The patient repertoires were compared against about 10 previously published healthy control repertoires obtained from donors aged about 6 to 27 years. A subset of samples was prepared in parallel using single-end sample barcoding, then pooled and co-amplified after Illumina adapter ligation.

To demonstrate the VDJtools post-analysis software, the study profiled TCR beta repertoires from the peripheral blood of about 13 young patients with multiple sclerosis. The multiple sclerosis patients were children and adolescents between roughly 6 and 16 years of age. Regarding this clonotype: Its antigen target is currently unknown. No base qualities exist here, and no much larger clone lies one base off it.

Via the germline V gene (reference sequence), CDR1 is LNHNV and CDR2 YYDKDF. V sheds 4 bases and J sheds 12 bases, leaving 19 bases between their ends. The CDR3 runs 14 residues from the cysteine to the phenylalanine. CDR3 DNA is the only sequence kept; it has 42 bases, read in frame from the first base. Library construction relied on PCR. Sequencing used an Illumina HiSeq 2500. To reduce PCR and sequencing biases, unique molecular identifiers were built into the TCR beta cDNA libraries. Every 1 to 10 million input T cells yielded around 500,000 cDNA molecules, meaning each molecule approximated one T cell. The patient libraries were prepared and sequenced using the same protocol as the earlier healthy control dataset. Within a given batch, samples were prepared together, multiplexed and sequenced on the same HiSeq lane. The paper's processing steps were these. Raw barcoded reads were processed with MIGEC, discarding single-read molecular identifier groups before consensus assembly and CDR3 extraction. VDJtools was used for post-analysis of the clonotype tables, and diversity was normalized by down-sampling every dataset to the size of the smallest sample. To correct batch-related cross-sample contamination, repertoire overlap clustering matched CDR3 amino acid sequences but not nucleotide sequences. In-frame beta chains were kept once TCRdb had trimmed the public reads at Q25 with fastp and called clones with MiXCR. Rows with a matching CDR3 protein are joined into one entry that keeps the most common DNA and genes. The V and J calls and clone size come from TCRdb's table, not from the authors' own analysis. In all, the sample holds approximately 770,000 distinct CDR3 sequences, and roughly 46% of those were seen once. The biggest ten clones account for 4% to 5% of the sample.

On the study overall, not on this receptor specifically: The control group was slightly older than the multiple sclerosis patient group. Normalized Chao1 diversity was significantly lower in multiple sclerosis patients than controls, suggesting substantial peripheral T-cell clonal expansion. Patients showed significantly higher frequencies than controls for a handful of TRBV segments, among them TRBV5-6, TRBV5-1 and TRBV20-1. When samples were clustered directly using the F measure, samples prepared in the same batch co-clustered strongly, which prompted a batch-effect correction.

The origin of this receptor is a girl between 5 and 17 years old with multiple sclerosis. The sample was blood. The V and J segments used are TRBV15 and TRBJ2-1; the D gene lacks a confident call. The nucleotides read TGTGCCACCAGCACCGGTGGTCCTATCATCGGGCAGTTCTTC. Translation gives CATSTGGPIIGQFF.